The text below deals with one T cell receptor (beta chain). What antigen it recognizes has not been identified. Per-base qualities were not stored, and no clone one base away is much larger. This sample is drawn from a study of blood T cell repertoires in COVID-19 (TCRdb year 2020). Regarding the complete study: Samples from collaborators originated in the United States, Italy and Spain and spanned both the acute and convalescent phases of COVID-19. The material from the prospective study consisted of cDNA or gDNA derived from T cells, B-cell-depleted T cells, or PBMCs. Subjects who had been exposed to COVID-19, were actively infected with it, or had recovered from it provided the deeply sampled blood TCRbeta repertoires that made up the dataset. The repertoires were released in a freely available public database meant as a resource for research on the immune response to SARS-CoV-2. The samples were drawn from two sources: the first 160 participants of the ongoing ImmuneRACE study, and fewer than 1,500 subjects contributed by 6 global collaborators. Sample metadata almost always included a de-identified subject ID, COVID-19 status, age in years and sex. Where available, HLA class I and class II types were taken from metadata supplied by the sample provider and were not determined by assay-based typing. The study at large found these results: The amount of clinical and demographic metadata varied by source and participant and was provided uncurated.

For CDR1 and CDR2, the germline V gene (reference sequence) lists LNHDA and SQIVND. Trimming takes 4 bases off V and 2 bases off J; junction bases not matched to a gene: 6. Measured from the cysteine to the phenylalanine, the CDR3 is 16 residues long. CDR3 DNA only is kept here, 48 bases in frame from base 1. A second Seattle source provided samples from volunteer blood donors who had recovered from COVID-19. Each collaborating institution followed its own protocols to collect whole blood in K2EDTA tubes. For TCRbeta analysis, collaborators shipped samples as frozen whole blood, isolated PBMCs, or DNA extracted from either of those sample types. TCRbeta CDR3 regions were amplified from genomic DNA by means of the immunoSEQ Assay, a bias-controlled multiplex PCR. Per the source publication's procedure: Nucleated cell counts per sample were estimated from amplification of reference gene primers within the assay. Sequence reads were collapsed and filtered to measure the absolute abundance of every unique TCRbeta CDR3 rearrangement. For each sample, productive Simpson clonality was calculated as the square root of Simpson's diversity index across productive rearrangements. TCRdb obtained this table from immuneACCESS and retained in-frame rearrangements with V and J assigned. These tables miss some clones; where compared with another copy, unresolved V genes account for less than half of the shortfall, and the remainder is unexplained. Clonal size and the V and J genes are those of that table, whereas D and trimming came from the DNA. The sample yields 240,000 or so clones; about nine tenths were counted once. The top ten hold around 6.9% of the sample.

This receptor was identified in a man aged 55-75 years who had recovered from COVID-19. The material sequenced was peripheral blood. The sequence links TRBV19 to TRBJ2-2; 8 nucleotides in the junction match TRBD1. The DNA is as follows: TGTGCCAGTAGTACCCTACAGGGGGTAAACACCGGGGAGCTGTTTTTT. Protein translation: CASSTLQGVNTGELFF.